The sequence of this TCR beta chain was determined in a study of somatic mutations in cytotoxic T cells in rheumatoid arthritis (dated by TCRdb to 2015 to 2018). Regarding the research as a whole: Patient peripheral blood (about 29 ml EDTA) was drawn right after diagnosis and before any treatment started. Median age was essentially the same in the patient group and the control group. In newly diagnosed rheumatoid arthritis without treatment, the study examined if expanded CD8+ T-cell clones harbor somatic mutations, relying on TCRB deep sequencing to characterize clonality. For approximately 63 rheumatoid arthritis patients and more than 15 healthy controls, TCRB deep sequencing was carried out. Some T-cell populations stained with V beta antibodies were sorted by flow on a FACSAria II or Sony SH800 to nearly 100% purity, with sorted V beta1+ cells additionally subjected to TCRB sequencing.

A word on this clone: This clone's antigen is unknown. Per-base quality was not reported, and no clone a single base away is much larger than it.

Flow cytometry confirmed the purity of CD4+ and CD8+ cells that had been isolated by positive magnetic bead selection on an AutoMACS. A TCR V beta antibody panel was used in flow cytometry to screen first for clonal expansions, which were then characterized by TCRB deep sequencing of sorted CD8+ fractions. Peripheral blood mononuclear cells were obtained using density gradient separation with Ficoll-Paque PLUS. Nucleospin Tissue or Tissue XS kits were used to extract DNA from CD4-enriched, CD8-enriched or PBMC samples, and a Qubit 2.0 fluorometer was used for quantification. General findings and caveats noted by the study authors: CD8+ clonality increased with age in patients (Spearman r ≈ 0.5) but not in healthy controls. There was no significant difference in CD8+ T-cell clonality between rheumatoid arthritis patients and age-matched healthy controls. The slight TRBV07 underrepresentation in patients was not adjusted for multiple comparisons. The expanded CD8+ clones had unknown antigen targets, and not appearing in virus-specific databases did not rule out that they were virus-specific. In about an eighth of the roughly 65 patients, more than 20% of CD8+ cells belonged to the largest CD8+ clone, while several identical CD8+ TCRB sequences were shared between blood and synovial fluid.

Sequencing of TCRB CDR3 was done on genomic DNA with the immunoSEQ assay. As for the original processing: Only a few patient CD8+ clones larger than 1% matched published virus-specific TCRB sequences when compared against them. Only productive TCRB rearrangements were included in the analyses. A clone was defined by a unique TCRB CDR3 sequence, and clonality was computed as a productive clonality index based on Shannon entropy. The template counts of each clone relative to the total templates per sample were used to calculate repertoire overlap between two samples. Flow cytometry-measured V-gene usage correlated with V-gene usage from TCRB sequencing, with a Spearman r of approximately 0.66. TCRdb mirrors the immuneACCESS table, restricted to in-frame sequences. Some clones are absent from its copies; in checked studies, under half trace to an unresolved V gene, and the reason for the others is unknown. The V and J calls and clone size are taken from that table; D and trimming were inferred from the DNA. The sample table records over 7,000 clones; roughly 90% of these occur just once. The ten top clones hold under 20% of the sample.

From the cysteine up to the phenylalanine, the CDR3 has a length of 19 residues. The retained sequence is limited to the CDR3, 57 bases, with the frame set at the first base. The germline V gene (reference sequence) gives CDR1 as SGHNT and CDR2 as YYREEE. V trim: 1 base; J trim: 1 base; unmatched bases: 11. Sequenced sample: CD8+ T cells sorted from blood. The chain is made from TRBV5-4 and TRBJ2-3; 11 central bases correspond to TRBD2. The source is a middle-aged man with rheumatoid arthritis. In nucleotide form, the sequence is TGTGCCAGCAGCTTGTTGGCTAGCGGGGGGTCGAGTGGCACAGATACGCAGTATTTT. It encodes CASSLLASGGSSGTDTQYF. Supplemented by the reference TRBV5-4 and TRBJ2-3 proteins around the CDR3, the complete variable domain is ETGVTQSPTHLIKTRGQQVTLRCSSQSGHNTVSWYQQALGQGPQFIFQYYREEENGRGNFPPRFSGLQFPNYSSELNVNALELDDSALYLCASSLLASGGSSGTDTQYFGPGTRLTVL.